This entry is about one TCR beta chain. As yet, its antigen is unknown. This sample is part of a study of T-cell memory formation after mild COVID-19. On the study more broadly: Among the donors, TCR clusters were largely specific to each donor. Findings and caveats of the study: Pre-infection memory carried some responding clones, suggesting that cross-reactive memory joined.

Each CDR3 protein is one row after TCRdb ran MiXCR on the 5' RACE reads. The table shows over 350,000 distinct CDR3 sequences, with 24% occurring only once. The sequence derives from an adult woman who had mild COVID-19 (a few samples of this study predate the infection). Cell type and time point are not known. Sequencing input: PBMCs or a T cell subset sorted from them (not recorded which).

CDR3 DNA: TGCAGTGCTAGAGATTTAATGACTAGCACAGATACGCAGTATTTT. Protein product: CSARDLMTSTDTQYF. The chain uses TRBV20-1 and TRBJ2-3; D is unclear. The length of the CDR3 is 15 residues. V was clipped by 0 bases and J by 0 bases, with 10 bases between them. Germline lookup yields CDR1 DFQATT and CDR2 SNEGSKA (reference sequence).